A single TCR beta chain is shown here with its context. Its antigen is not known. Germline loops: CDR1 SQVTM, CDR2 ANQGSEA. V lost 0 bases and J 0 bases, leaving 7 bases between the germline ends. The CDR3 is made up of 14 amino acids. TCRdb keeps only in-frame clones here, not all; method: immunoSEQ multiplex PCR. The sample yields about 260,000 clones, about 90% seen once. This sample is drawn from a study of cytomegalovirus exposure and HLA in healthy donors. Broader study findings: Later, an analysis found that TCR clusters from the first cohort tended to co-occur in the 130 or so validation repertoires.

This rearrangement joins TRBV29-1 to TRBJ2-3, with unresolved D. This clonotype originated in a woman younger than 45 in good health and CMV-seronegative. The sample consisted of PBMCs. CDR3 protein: CSVEDSRSTDTQYF. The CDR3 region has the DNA TGCAGCGTTGAAGACTCGCGAAGCACAGATACGCAGTATTTT.